What follows are 17 T cell receptor beta chains derived from one specimen sequenced in a study of regulatory T cells in long-lasting Graves disease. Researchers made TCR beta libraries by using iRepertoire HTBI primers and running Arm-PCR on CDR3 regions. TCRdb recomputed calls from the multiplex PCR reads with MiXCR, one row per CDR3 protein. The repertoire holds about 470,000 distinct CDR3 sequences, about 15% seen once, with approximately 15% in the top ten. Time point denoted: newly diagnosed GD, antithyroid drugs for less than 3 months. RNA from PBMCs was the source of the TCR library. The sample was also linked to a second study, of T cells in Graves' hyperthyroidism and ophthalmopathy.

The sample consisted of peripheral blood mononuclear cells (PBMCs), taken at new diagnosis, from a patient treated with antithyroid drugs. All receptors derive from a woman aged 25 to 39 with Graves disease.

This clonotype was found many times. The V gene is TRBV18, the J gene TRBJ1-1, with D possibly being TRBD1 (6 bases). The V gene lost 0 bases and the J gene lost 7 bases, with 15 bases spanning the gap. The CDR3 extends over 15 amino acids. CDR1 KGHSH and CDR2 LQKENI come from the germline V gene. This chain's CDR3 is CASSPPPRDTIEAFF. The CDR3 DNA sequence: TGTGCCAGCTCACCACCTCCCAGGGACACGATTGAAGCTTTCTTT.

This clonotype was observed many times. This chain links TRBV24-1 with TRBJ2-3, with D possibly being TRBD2 (5 bases). Germline loops: CDR1 KGHDR, CDR2 SFDVKD. V was shortened by 4 bases and J by 3 bases, with 16 bases between the two germline ends. This CDR3 is built from 16 residues. The CDR3 sequence: CATSDQTTGITDTQYF. In DNA, the CDR3 is TGTGCCACCAGTGACCAGACAACCGGGATAACAGATACGCAGTATTTT.

This clonotype was counted only a few times. The chain couples TRBV6-2 or TRBV6-3 to TRBJ2-3; 15 nucleotides align to TRBD2. From germline, CDR1 is MNHEY and CDR2 SVGEGT. After removal of 5 bases from V and 2 bases from J, the junction contained 5 bases not matched to a gene. The CDR3 loop spans 17 amino acids. CDR3 in amino acids: CASSGWTSGRATDTQYF. CDR3 DNA: TGTGCCAGCAGTGGGTGGACTAGCGGGAGGGCCACAGATACGCAGTATTTT.

This clonotype came up many times. This sequence joins TRBV11-2 and TRBJ2-1; 12 bases map to TRBD1. Germline-derived CDR1 and CDR2 are SGHAT and FQNNGV. Trimming removed 5 bases from V and 3 bases from J; junction bases left unmatched: 8. The CDR3 runs 17 residues. This chain's CDR3 is CASSLARDRGHYNEQFF. In DNA, the CDR3 is TGTGCCAGCAGCCTAGCTCGGGACAGGGGGCACTACAATGAGCAGTTCTTC.

This clonotype appeared a few times. The chain couples TRBV29-1 to TRBJ2-7, with TRBD1 matching over 9 bases. With V trimmed by 6 bases and J by 2 bases, 8 bases remained unmatched. The CDR3 sequence is 14 residues long. The germline V gene encodes CDR1 SQVTM and CDR2 ANQGSEA. For the CDR3, the DNA is TGCAGCGTCAGGAGGGGACAGGGAACCTACGAGCAGTACTTC. It specifies CSVRRGQGTYEQYF.

This chain connects TRBV5-6 to TRBJ2-3; 8 bases match TRBD2. The CDR3 loop spans 14 amino acids. The junction had 8 bases not matched to a gene; V was cut back by 6 bases and J by 5 bases. Germline CDR1 SGHDT, CDR2 YYEEEE. The CDR3, as DNA: TGTGCCAGCACGGGGGGGGGGATGATAGATACGCAGTATTTT. Translated: CASTGGGMIDTQYF.

This clonotype was picked up many times. The V and J genes are TRBV29-1 and TRBJ2-3; D remains unclear. The CDR3 has 13 residues. The germline gives CDR1 SQVTM, CDR2 ANQGSEA. Deletions cut 7 bases from V and 2 bases from J, with 13 bases between. This CDR3 is CSAVGPATDTQYF. CDR3 DNA sequence: TGCAGCGCCGTCGGACCTGCCACAGATACGCAGTATTTT.

The DNA for the CDR3 is TGTGCCACCGGGGACAGGGTATCCGGGGAGCTGTTTTTT. The encoded protein is CATGDRVSGELFF. The chain is built from TRBV15 and TRBJ2-2; 9 nucleotides match TRBD1. Germline loops: CDR1 LNHNV, CDR2 YYDKDF (reference sequence). Trimming cost V 8 bases and J 6 bases; bases outside gene matches: 4. The CDR3 has 13 amino acids. Using reference TRBV15 and TRBJ2-2 for the parts outside the CDR3, the full variable domain is DAMVIQNPRYQVTQFGKPVTLSCSQTLNHNVMYWYQQKSSQAPKLLFHYYDKDFNNEADTPDNFQSRRPNTSFCFLDIRSPGLGDTAMYLCATGDRVSGELFFGEGSRLTVL.

This clonotype was found many times. CDR3: CASSYRGQSPYEQYF. CDR3 coding DNA: TGTGCCAGCAGTTACCGGGGACAGTCCCCCTACGAGCAGTACTTC. V is TRBV6-2 or TRBV6-3 and J is TRBJ2-7, with 7 positions matching TRBD1. Germline-derived CDR1 and CDR2 are MNHEY and SVGEGT. The ends lost 2 bases at V and 2 bases at J; junction bases unmatched: 6. The CDR3 contains 15 residues.

Ten or more counts support this clonotype. The chain couples TRBV12-3 or TRBV12-4 to TRBJ1-2, with D unresolved. V was cut by 5 bases and J by 0 bases, with 10 bases left in between. This CDR3 region has 14 residues. CDR3 loop: CASSRAPSNYGYTF. The DNA for the CDR3 is TGTGCCAGCAGTCGAGCGCCCTCTAACTATGGCTACACCTTC.

Points on this clonotype: It is likely a read error: a sequence one base away is far more abundant. The CDR3 protein is CASSLPGALGDTQYF. In DNA, the CDR3 is TGTGCCAGCAGCTTACCCGGGGCCCTCGGGGATACGCAGTATTTT. The rearrangement uses TRBV28 and TRBJ2-3; perhaps D is TRBD1 or TRBD2 (5 bases each). CDR3 length equals 15 residues. Germline assignment: CDR1 MDHEN and CDR2 SYDVKM. Trimming cost V 6 bases and J 6 bases, with 19 bases left between them. The full variable domain, in which reference TRBV28 and TRBJ2-3 provide the parts outside the CDR3, is DVKVTQSSRYLVKRTGEKVFLECVQDMDHENMFWYRQDPGLGLRLIYFSYDVKMKEKGDIPEGYSVSREKKERFSLILESASTNQTSMYLCASSLPGALGDTQYFGPGTRLTVL.

The V gene is TRBV3-1, the J gene TRBJ1-4; the match to TRBD1 covers 9 bases. V lost 1 base, J lost 12 bases, and 15 bases stayed unmatched. The CDR3 consists of 17 residues. In germline, CDR1 is LGHDT, CDR2 YNNKEL (reference sequence). DNA for the CDR3: TGTGCCAGCAGCCAAGTCCCGGGACAGGGCCCTGTGGAAGAACTGTTTTTT. Translating gives CASSQVPGQGPVEELFF.

The sample holds a few counts of this clonotype. The chain links TRBV4-1 to TRBJ1-2, with TRBD1 matching 9 bases. This CDR3 region has 15 residues. With 2 bases clipped from V and 8 bases from J, the junction kept 9 bases outside the gene matches. Germline CDR1 MGHRA, CDR2 YSYEKL. CDR3 bases: TGCGCCAGCAGCCAACCGACAGGGGGAACTAAAGGCTACACCTTC. This codes for CASSQPTGGTKGYTF.

This clonotype came up many times. This chain's CDR3 is CSVDSRVGGTDTQYF. The CDR3 nucleotides are TGCAGCGTTGACTCCCGGGTAGGGGGAACAGATACGCAGTATTTT. This chain joins TRBV29-1 and TRBJ2-3; D possibly corresponds to TRBD1 (6 bases). The germline V and J ends were trimmed by 3 bases and 3 bases, with 16 bases remaining between them. Germline loops: CDR1 SQVTM, CDR2 ANQGSEA. The CDR3 runs 15 residues.

The V gene is TRBV5-5, the J gene TRBJ1-6; possible D gene TRBD1, 6 bases. The V gene's germline CDR1 is SGHKS and CDR2 YYEKEE (reference sequence). The CDR3 sequence is 16 residues long. Trimming shortened V by 4 bases and J by 5 bases, and 16 bases separated the two germline ends. CDR3 nucleotide sequence: TGTGCCAGCAGCACCAGCCCCCACAGGGATAATTCACCCCTCCACTTT. It translates to CASSTSPHRDNSPLHF.

This chain links TRBV24-1 with TRBJ2-1; TRBD2 agrees at 8 bases. J lost 4 bases, V lost 1 base, and 8 bases had no gene match. CDR3 length equals 17 residues. From germline, CDR1 is KGHDR and CDR2 SFDVKD. CDR3 coding DNA: TGTGCCACCAGTGATTTAGCGATAGCGGGGAATTACAATGAGCAGTTCTTC. Its protein product is CATSDLAIAGNYNEQFF.

This chain links TRBV10-3 with TRBJ2-7, with 7 bases fitting TRBD1. The CDR3 is made up of 13 amino acids. The J segment lost 2 bases and the V segment lost 6 bases, leaving 4 bases of the junction unmatched. Germline V gene lookup returns CDR1 ENHRY and CDR2 SYGVKD. DNA for the CDR3: TGTGCCATCAGCGACGGGACAGCCTACGAGCAGTACTTC. Protein: CAISDGTAYEQYF.